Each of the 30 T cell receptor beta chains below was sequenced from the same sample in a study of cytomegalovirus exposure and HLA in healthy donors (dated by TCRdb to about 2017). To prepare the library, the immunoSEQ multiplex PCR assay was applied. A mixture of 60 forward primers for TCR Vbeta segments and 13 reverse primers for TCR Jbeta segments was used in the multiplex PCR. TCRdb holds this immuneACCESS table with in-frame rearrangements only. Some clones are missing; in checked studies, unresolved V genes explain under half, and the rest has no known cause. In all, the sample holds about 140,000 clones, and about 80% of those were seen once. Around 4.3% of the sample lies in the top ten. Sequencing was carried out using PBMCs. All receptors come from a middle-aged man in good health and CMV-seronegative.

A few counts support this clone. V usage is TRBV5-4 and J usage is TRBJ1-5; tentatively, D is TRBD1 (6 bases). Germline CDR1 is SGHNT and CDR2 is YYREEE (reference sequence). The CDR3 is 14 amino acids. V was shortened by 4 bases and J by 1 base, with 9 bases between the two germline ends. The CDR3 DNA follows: TGTGCCAGCAGCGATACAGGGAGCAATCAGCCCCAGCATTTT. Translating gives CASSDTGSNQPQHF.

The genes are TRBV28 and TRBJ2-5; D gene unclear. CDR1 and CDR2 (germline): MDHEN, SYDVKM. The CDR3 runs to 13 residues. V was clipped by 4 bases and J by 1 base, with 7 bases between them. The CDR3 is CASSSGSQETQYF. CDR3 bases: TGTGCCAGCAGTTCAGGTTCCCAAGAGACCCAGTACTTC. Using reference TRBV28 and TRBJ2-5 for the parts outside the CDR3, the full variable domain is DVKVTQSSRYLVKRTGEKVFLECVQDMDHENMFWYRQDPGLGLRLIYFSYDVKMKEKGDIPEGYSVSREKKERFSLILESASTNQTSMYLCASSSGSQETQYFGPGTRLLVL.

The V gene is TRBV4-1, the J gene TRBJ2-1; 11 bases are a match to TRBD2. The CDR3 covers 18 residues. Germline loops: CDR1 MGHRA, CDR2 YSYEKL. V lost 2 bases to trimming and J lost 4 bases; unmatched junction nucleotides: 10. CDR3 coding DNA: TGCGCCAGCAGCCAAAAAGAGGGGCTAGCGGGGGGTTACAATGAGCAGTTCTTC. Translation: CASSQKEGLAGGYNEQFF.

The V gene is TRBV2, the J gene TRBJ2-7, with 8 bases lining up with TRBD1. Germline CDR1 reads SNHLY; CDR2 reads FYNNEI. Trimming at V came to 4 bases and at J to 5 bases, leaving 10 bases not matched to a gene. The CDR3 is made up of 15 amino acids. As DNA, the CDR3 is TGTGCCAGCAGTGGCAGGGGGCGGCTAGGGGACGAGCAGTACTTC. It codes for CASSGRGRLGDEQYF. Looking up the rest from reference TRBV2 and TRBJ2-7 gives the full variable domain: EPEVTQTPSHQVTQMGQEVILRCVPISNHLYFYWYRQILGQKVEFLVSFYNNEISEKSEIFDDQFSVERPDGSNFTLKIRSTKLEDSAMYFCASSGRGRLGDEQYFGPGTRLTVT.

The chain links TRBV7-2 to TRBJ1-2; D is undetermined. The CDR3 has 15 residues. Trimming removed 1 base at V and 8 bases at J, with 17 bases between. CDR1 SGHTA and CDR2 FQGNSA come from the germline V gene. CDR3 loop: CASSLDELGSGGYTF. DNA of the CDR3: TGTGCCAGCAGCTTAGATGAGCTGGGGAGCGGAGGCTACACCTTC.

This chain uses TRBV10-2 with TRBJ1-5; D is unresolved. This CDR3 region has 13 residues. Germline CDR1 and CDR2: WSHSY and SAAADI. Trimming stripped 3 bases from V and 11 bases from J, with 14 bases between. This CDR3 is CASSDGGNPSQHF. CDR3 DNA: TGCGCCAGCAGTGATGGAGGGAATCCCTCCCAGCATTTT.

CDR3 residues: CAGGDRVVDTQYF. In nucleotides, the CDR3 is TGTGCCGGAGGGGACAGGGTGGTAGATACGCAGTATTTT. The chain joins TRBV6-6 to TRBJ2-3; TRBD1 matches at 9 bases. Germline V lookup: CDR1 MNHNY, CDR2 SVGAGI (reference sequence). Unmatched junction bases numbered 8, after V lost 11 bases and J lost 5 bases. The CDR3 runs 13 residues.

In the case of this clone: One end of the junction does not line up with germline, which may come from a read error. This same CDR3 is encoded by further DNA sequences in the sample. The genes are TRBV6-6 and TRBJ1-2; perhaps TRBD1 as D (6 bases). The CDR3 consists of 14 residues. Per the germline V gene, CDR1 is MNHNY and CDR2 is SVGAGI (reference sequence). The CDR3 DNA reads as TGTGCCAGCAGTTACCGGGACATCGGCCGTGGTGGTGCCTTC. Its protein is CASSYRDIGRGGAF.

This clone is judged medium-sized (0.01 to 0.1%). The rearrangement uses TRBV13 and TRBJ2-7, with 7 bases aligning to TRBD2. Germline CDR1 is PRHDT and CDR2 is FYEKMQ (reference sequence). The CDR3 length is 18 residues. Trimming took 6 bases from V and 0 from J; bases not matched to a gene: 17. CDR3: CASSPSNMGGSPSYEQYF. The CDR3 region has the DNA TGTGCCAGCAGTCCATCGAATATGGGGGGGTCCCCCTCCTACGAGCAGTACTTC. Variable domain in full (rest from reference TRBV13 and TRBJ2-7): AAGVIQSPRHLIKEKRETATLKCYPIPRHDTVYWYQQGPGQDPQFLISFYEKMQSDKGSIPDRFSAQQFSDYHSELNMSSLELGDSALYFCASSPSNMGGSPSYEQYFGPGTRLTVT.

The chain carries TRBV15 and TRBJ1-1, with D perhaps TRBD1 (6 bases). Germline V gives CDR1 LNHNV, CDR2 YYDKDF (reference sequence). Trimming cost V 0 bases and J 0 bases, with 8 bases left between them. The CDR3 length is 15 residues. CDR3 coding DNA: TGTGCCACCAGCAGAGATACAGGGATGAACACTGAAGCTTTCTTT. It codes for CATSRDTGMNTEAFF. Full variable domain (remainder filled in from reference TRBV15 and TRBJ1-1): DAMVIQNPRYQVTQFGKPVTLSCSQTLNHNVMYWYQQKSSQAPKLLFHYYDKDFNNEADTPDNFQSRRPNTSFCFLDIRSPGLGDTAMYLCATSRDTGMNTEAFFGQGTRLTVV.

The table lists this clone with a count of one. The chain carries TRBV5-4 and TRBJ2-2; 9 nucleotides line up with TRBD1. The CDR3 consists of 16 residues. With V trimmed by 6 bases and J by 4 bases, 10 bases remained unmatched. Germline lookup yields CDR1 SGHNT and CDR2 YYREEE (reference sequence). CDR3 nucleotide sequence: TGTGCCAGCATCCGGGGTGGGACAGGGTCCACCGGGGAGCTGTTTTTT. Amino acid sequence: CASIRGGTGSTGELFF.

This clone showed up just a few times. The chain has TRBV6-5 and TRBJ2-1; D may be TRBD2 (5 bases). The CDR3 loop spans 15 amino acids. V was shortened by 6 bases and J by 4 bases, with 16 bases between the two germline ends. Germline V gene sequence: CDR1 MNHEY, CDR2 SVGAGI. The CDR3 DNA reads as TGTGCCAGCAGGCCCGAAACTAGGGTGTACAATGAGCAGTTCTTC. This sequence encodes CASRPETRVYNEQFF.

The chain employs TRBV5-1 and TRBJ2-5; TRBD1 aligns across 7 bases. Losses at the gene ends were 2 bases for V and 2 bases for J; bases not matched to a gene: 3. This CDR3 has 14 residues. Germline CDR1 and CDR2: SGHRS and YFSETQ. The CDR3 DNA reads TGCGCCAGCAGCTTAGGACAGGTTCAAGAGACCCAGTACTTC. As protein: CASSLGQVQETQYF.

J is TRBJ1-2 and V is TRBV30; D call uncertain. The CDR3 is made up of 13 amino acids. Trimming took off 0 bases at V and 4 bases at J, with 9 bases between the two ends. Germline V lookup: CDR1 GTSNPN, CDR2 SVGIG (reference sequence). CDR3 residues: CAWSVQTLYGYTF. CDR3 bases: TGTGCCTGGAGTGTACAGACCCTCTATGGCTACACCTTC.

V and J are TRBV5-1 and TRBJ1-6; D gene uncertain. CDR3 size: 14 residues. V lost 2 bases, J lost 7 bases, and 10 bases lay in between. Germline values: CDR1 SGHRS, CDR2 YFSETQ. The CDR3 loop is CASSFGQANSPLHF. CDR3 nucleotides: TGCGCCAGCAGCTTTGGCCAGGCGAATTCACCCCTCCACTTT.

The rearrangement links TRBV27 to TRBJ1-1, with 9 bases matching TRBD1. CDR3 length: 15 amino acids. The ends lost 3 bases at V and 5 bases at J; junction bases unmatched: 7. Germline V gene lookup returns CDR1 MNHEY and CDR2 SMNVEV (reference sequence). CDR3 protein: CASSFSDRGGTEAFF. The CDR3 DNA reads TGTGCCAGCAGTTTTTCGGACAGGGGCGGTACTGAAGCTTTCTTT.

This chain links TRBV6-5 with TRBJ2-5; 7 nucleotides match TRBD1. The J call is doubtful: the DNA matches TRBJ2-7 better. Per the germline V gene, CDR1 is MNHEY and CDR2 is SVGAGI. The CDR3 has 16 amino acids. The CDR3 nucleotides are TGTGCCAGCAGTTCGTCCGGAACAGGGGTATCCGGCGAGCAGTACTTC. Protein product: CASSSSGTGVSGEQYF.

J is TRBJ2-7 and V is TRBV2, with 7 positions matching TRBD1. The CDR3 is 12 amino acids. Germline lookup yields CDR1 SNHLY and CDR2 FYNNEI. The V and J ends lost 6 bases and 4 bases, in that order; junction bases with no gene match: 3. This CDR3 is CASRGTVYEQYF. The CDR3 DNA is TGTGCCAGCAGAGGGACAGTATACGAGCAGTACTTC.

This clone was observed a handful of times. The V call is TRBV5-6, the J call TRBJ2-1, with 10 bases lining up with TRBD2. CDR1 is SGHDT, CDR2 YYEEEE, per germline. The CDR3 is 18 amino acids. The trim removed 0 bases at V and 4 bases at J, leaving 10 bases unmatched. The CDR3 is CASSLVSGERGGYNEQFF. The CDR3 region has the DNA TGTGCCAGCAGCTTGGTTTCAGGGGAGCGGGGGGGATACAATGAGCAGTTCTTC.

The CDR3 here is CASSDSGLAGGLNTQYF. CDR3 nucleotide sequence: TGTGCCAGCAGTGACTCCGGGCTAGCGGGGGGACTAAATACGCAGTATTTT. The chain recombines TRBV6-4 with TRBJ2-3; TRBD2 agrees at 11 bases. The CDR3 has 17 amino acids. Losses at the gene ends were 0 bases for V and 7 bases for J; bases not matched to a gene: 9. Germline V gene data show CDR1 as MRHNA and CDR2 as SNTAGT.

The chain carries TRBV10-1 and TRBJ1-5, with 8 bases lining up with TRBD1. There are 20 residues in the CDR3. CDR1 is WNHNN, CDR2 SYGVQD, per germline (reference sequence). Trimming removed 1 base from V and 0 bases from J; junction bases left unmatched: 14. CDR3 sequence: CASSELWAYRGDYSNQPQHF. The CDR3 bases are TGCGCCAGCAGTGAGTTATGGGCTTACAGGGGGGATTATAGCAATCAGCCCCAGCATTTT.

The CDR3 DNA follows: TGTGCCAGTCAGTTACAGGTGAACACTGAAGCTTTCTTT. Amino acids: CASQLQVNTEAFF. V is TRBV19 and J is TRBJ1-1; D possibly corresponds to TRBD1 (5 bases). The CDR3 sequence is 13 residues long. Germline V gene data show CDR1 as LNHDA and CDR2 as SQIVND (reference sequence). V was pared by 8 bases and J by 0 bases, with 10 bases between.

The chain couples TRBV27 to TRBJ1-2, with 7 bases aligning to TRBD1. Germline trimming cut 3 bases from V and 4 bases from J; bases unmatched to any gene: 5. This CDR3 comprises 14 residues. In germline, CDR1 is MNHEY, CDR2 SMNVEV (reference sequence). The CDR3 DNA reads TGTGCCAGCAGTTTTCAGGGGGAAGCCTATGGCTACACCTTC. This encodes CASSFQGEAYGYTF.

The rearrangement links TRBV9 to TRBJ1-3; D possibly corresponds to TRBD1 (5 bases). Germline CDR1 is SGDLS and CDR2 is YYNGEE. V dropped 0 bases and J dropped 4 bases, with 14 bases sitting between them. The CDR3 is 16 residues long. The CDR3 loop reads CASSVARDREGNTIYF. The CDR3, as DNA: TGTGCCAGCAGCGTAGCCAGGGATCGGGAGGGAAACACCATATATTTT.

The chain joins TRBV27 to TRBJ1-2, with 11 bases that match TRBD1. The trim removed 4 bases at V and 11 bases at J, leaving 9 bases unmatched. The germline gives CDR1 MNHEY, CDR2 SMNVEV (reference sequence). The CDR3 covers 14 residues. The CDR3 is CASSYRTGGRGYTF. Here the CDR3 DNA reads TGTGCCAGCAGTTACCGGACAGGGGGCCGCGGTTACACCTTC.

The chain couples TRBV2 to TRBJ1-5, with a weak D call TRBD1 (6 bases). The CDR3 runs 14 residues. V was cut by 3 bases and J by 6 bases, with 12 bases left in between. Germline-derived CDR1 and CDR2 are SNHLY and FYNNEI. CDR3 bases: TGTGCCAGCAGTGAGGGGGGGGCGGCTCAGCCCCAGCATTTT. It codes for CASSEGGAAQPQHF. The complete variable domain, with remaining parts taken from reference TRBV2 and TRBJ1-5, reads EPEVTQTPSHQVTQMGQEVILRCVPISNHLYFYWYRQILGQKVEFLVSFYNNEISEKSEIFDDQFSVERPDGSNFTLKIRSTKLEDSAMYFCASSEGGAAQPQHFGDGTRLSIL.

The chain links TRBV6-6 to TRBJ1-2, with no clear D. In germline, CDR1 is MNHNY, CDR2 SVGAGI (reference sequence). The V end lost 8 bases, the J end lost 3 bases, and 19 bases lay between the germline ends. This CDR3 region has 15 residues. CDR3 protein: CASGTPVRRDYGYTF. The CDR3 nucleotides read TGTGCCAGCGGTACCCCCGTCAGGAGGGACTATGGCTACACCTTC.

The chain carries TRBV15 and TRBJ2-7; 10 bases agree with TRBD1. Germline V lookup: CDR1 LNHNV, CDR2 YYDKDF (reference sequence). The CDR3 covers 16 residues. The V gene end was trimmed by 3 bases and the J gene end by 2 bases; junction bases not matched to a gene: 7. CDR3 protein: CATSRPGQGRPYEQYF. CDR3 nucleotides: TGTGCCACCAGCAGGCCGGGACAGGGGAGGCCCTACGAGCAGTACTTC.

CDR3 DNA sequence: TGTGCCAGCAGCTTATCCGGGACAATGACACACAATGAGCAGTTCTTC. This encodes CASSLSGTMTHNEQFF. The chain is built from TRBV7-9 and TRBJ2-1; D is possibly TRBD1 (6 bases). Trimming stripped 2 bases from V and 5 bases from J, with 16 bases between. Germline CDR1 and CDR2: SEHNR and FQNEAQ (reference sequence). This CDR3 contains 16 residues.

The CDR3 DNA is TGTGCCAGCACCCCTGGGACTAGCGGGGGATCCTACAATGAGCAGTTCTTC. Protein product: CASTPGTSGGSYNEQFF. The chain combines TRBV7-9 with TRBJ2-1; 14 bases line up with TRBD2. The CDR3 is 17 residues long. V was pared by 7 bases and J by 1 base, with 6 bases of the junction left unmatched. Germline lookup yields CDR1 SEHNR and CDR2 FQNEAQ (reference sequence). The full variable domain, in which reference TRBV7-9 and TRBJ2-1 provide the parts outside the CDR3, is DTGVSQNPRHKITKRGQNVTFRCDPISEHNRLYWYRQTLGQGPEFLTYFQNEAQLEKSRLLSDRFSAERPKGSFSTLEIQRTEQGDSAMYLCASTPGTSGGSYNEQFFGPGTRLTVL.